Presented here are 18 T cell receptor beta chains from one specimen sequenced in a study of CD8 T cells in Susac syndrome (dated by TCRdb to about 2019). The receptor library was made with the immunoSEQ multiplex PCR assay. RNA was extracted using the RNeasy kit, and roughly 0.5 to 1 microgram was reverse transcribed with random hexamers. Through fastp at Q25 and MiXCR, TCRdb rebuilt clones from the public reads, retaining in-frame beta chains. Rows are combined by CDR3 protein, so each entry shows the most common genes and DNA. This sample gives about 150,000 distinct CDR3 sequences in total; 95% to 96% of them show up just once. The ten most abundant clones make up 0.14% to 0.15% of the sample. Sequenced material: CD8+ T cells from PBMCs. These receptors originate from a human donor with multiple sclerosis.

This clonotype was seen a single time. The chain is built from TRBV5-1 and TRBJ2-3; 9 positions match TRBD2. V lost 4 bases, J lost 3 bases, and 12 bases stayed unmatched. Germline loops: CDR1 SGHRS, CDR2 YFSETQ. The CDR3 contains 17 residues. The CDR3 loop reads CASSPTALSGGTDTQYF. CDR3 bases: TGCGCCAGCAGCCCCACCGCGCTCAGCGGGGGGACAGATACGCAGTATTTT.

This chain joins TRBV27 and TRBJ2-2, with D unclear. This CDR3 contains 13 residues. The V gene lost 10 bases and the J gene lost 1 base, with 10 bases spanning the gap. Germline V gene sequence: CDR1 MNHEY, CDR2 SMNVEV (reference sequence). CDR3 residues: CATSPGNTGELFF. The CDR3 DNA reads as TGTGCCACCTCCCCCGGGAACACCGGGGAGCTGTTTTTT.

J is TRBJ2-3 and V is TRBV4-1; 13 bases are a match to TRBD2. Germline V lookup: CDR1 MGHRA, CDR2 YSYEKL. V was pared by 0 bases and J by 5 bases, with 5 bases of the junction left unmatched. The CDR3 consists of 17 residues. In nucleotides, the CDR3 is TGCGCCAGCAGCCAAGATGGAACTAGCGGGGGGGTAGATACGCAGTATTTT. This translates into CASSQDGTSGGVDTQYF.

The V gene is TRBV27, the J gene TRBJ2-2; no definite D call. This CDR3 region has 13 residues. Per the germline V gene, CDR1 is MNHEY and CDR2 is SMNVEV (reference sequence). Trimming took off 4 bases at V and 3 bases at J, with 6 bases between the two ends. The CDR3 sequence: CASSWPDTGELFF. The DNA for the CDR3 is TGTGCCAGCAGTTGGCCGGACACCGGGGAGCTGTTTTTT.

The chain carries TRBV5-6 and TRBJ2-1, with D unclear. V dropped 1 base and J dropped 3 bases, with 5 bases sitting between them. This CDR3 is 13 amino acids long. Germline-derived CDR1 and CDR2 are SGHDT and YYEEEE. CDR3: CASSLLRYNEQFF. In DNA form, the CDR3 reads TGTGCCAGCAGCTTGCTGCGCTACAATGAGCAGTTCTTC.

The chain links TRBV19 to TRBJ2-3; D uncertain. The ends were cut back, 3 bases at V and 6 bases at J, with 10 bases in the middle. The length of the CDR3 is 13 residues. Germline assignment: CDR1 LNHDA and CDR2 SQIVND (reference sequence). This CDR3 reads CASSIATPDTQYF. The CDR3, as DNA: TGTGCCAGTAGTATTGCGACCCCGGATACGCAGTATTTT.

The chain uses TRBV5-1 and TRBJ2-7; D may be TRBD1 (6 bases). CDR3 length: 13 residues. V was cut by 3 bases and J by 5 bases, with 12 bases left in between. Germline CDR1 and CDR2: SGHRS and YFSETQ. This chain's CDR3 is CASSWAGVHEQYF. The CDR3 bases are TGCGCCAGCAGCTGGGCAGGGGTGCACGAGCAGTACTTC.

This chain connects TRBV3-1 to TRBJ2-1; TRBD2 matches 10 bases. Germline loops: CDR1 LGHDT, CDR2 YNNKEL (reference sequence). The CDR3 runs to 16 residues. The ends lost 7 bases at V and 7 bases at J; junction bases unmatched: 13. The CDR3 nucleotides are TGTGCCAGCAAAAGGGCTAGCGGGGGCCTCGGGAATGAGCAGTTCTTC. Protein product: CASKRASGGLGNEQFF.

The chain carries TRBV20-1 and TRBJ1-2; weak D call: TRBD1 (5 bases). The ends were cut back, 3 bases at V and 3 bases at J, with 8 bases in the middle. Germline V gives CDR1 DFQATT, CDR2 SNEGSKA (reference sequence). The CDR3 has 12 amino acids. CDR3 nucleotide sequence: TGCAGTGCTAGGGGACGGTACTATGGCTACACCTTC. Translation gives CSARGRYYGYTF.

The CDR3 nucleotides read TGCGCCAGCACCAGACAGGATGAGCAGTTCTTC. Residues: CASTRQDEQFF. This chain connects TRBV23-1 to TRBJ2-1, with D tentatively TRBD1 (6 bases). TRBV23-1 belongs to the ORF category, with a function that is uncertain. Trimming removed 7 bases at V and 8 bases at J, with 9 bases between. This CDR3 is built from 11 residues.

The J gene is TRBJ1-6, the V gene TRBV12-3 or TRBV12-4; no definite D call. Between the trimmed V and J ends, which lost 6 bases and 14 bases, there was a span of 14 bases. This CDR3 is built from 12 residues. This chain's CDR3 is CASSLQPPTLHF. CDR3 coding DNA: TGTGCCAGCAGCTTACAGCCGCCGACCCTCCACTTT.

The gene calls are TRBV24-1 and TRBJ1-5; possible D gene TRBD1, 5 bases. Per germline, CDR1 KGHDR and CDR2 SFDVKD. CDR3 size: 20 residues. The germline V and J ends were trimmed by 4 bases and 1 base, with 25 bases remaining between them. The CDR3: CATSETPPGGEKGSNQPQHF. CDR3 nucleotides: TGTGCCACCAGTGAAACTCCCCCGGGGGGGGAGAAGGGCAGCAATCAGCCCCAGCATTTT.

This chain connects TRBV7-8 to TRBJ2-7; D possibly corresponds to TRBD2 (6 bases). Germline V gene data show CDR1 as SGHVS and CDR2 as FQNEAQ. The CDR3 totals 16 residues. The V gene lost 0 bases and the J gene lost 0 bases, with 12 bases spanning the gap. In nucleotides, the CDR3 is TGTGCCAGCAGCTTAGCGGGGGACGGGAGCTCCTACGAGCAGTACTTC. Translating gives CASSLAGDGSSYEQYF.

V usage is TRBV7-2 and J usage is TRBJ2-1; TRBD1 matches 9 bases. The CDR3 has 15 residues. Unmatched junction bases numbered 8, after V lost 5 bases and J lost 6 bases. Germline-derived CDR1 and CDR2 are SGHTA and FQGNSA. The CDR3 bases are TGTGCCAGCAGCGCGTCGGGACAGGGAGGCAATGAGCAGTTCTTC. This encodes CASSASGQGGNEQFF.

V is TRBV29-1 and J is TRBJ2-7; TRBD1 agrees at 8 bases. The germline V gene encodes CDR1 SQVTM and CDR2 ANQGSEA. This CDR3 has 12 residues. Trimming took 6 bases from V and 3 from J; bases not matched to a gene: 4. In DNA, the CDR3 is TGCAGCGTGAGACAGGGGTTCTACGAGCAGTACTTC. Amino acid sequence: CSVRQGFYEQYF.

This chain links TRBV7-9 with TRBJ2-1; D remains ambiguous. The CDR3 spans 16 residues. Germline loops: CDR1 SEHNR, CDR2 FQNEAQ (reference sequence). Trimming left V 5 bases short and J 0 bases short, with 14 bases between. The CDR3 DNA reads TGTGCCAGCAGCCAGAGTGCGGTGGTCTCCTACAATGAGCAGTTCTTC. Its translation is CASSQSAVVSYNEQFF.

V and J are TRBV29-1 and TRBJ1-2; D not resolved. CDR1 is SQVTM, CDR2 ANQGSEA, per germline. This CDR3 contains 11 residues. V lost 3 bases to trimming and J lost 8 bases, with 10 bases between them. The CDR3 DNA sequence: TGCAGCGTTGATCGGGGAGAAGGCTACACCTTC. This encodes CSVDRGEGYTF.

J is TRBJ2-3 and V is TRBV7-9, with D possibly being TRBD1 or TRBD2 (6 bases each). V was pared by 5 bases and J by 2 bases, with 20 bases between. This CDR3 region has 17 residues. Germline CDR1 SEHNR, CDR2 FQNEAQ (reference sequence). The CDR3 DNA is TGTGCCAGCAGCCCCCCCGCGGGACAAATCAACACAGATACGCAGTATTTT. Protein: CASSPPAGQINTDTQYF.